This T cell receptor beta chain was observed in a study of T cell repertoires in cytomegalovirus infection. Study summary: It was the public TCR beta signatures that indicated both CMV infection and matching HLA type.

In the case of this clonotype: What it binds is unknown.

TCRdb re-derived calls from the reads in MiXCR, one entry per CDR3 protein. The table records approximately 990,000 distinct CDR3 sequences, approximately 31% of them present only once. The V and J ends lost 6 bases and 3 bases respectively, with 11 bases between them. Germline-derived CDR1 and CDR2 are LNHDA and SQIVND (reference sequence). The CDR3 sequence is 13 residues long. J is TRBJ1-1 and V is TRBV19; D is undetermined. The clonotype originates from a human donor in good health (CMV status not recorded). Some clones in this sample may be carry-over from other donors' samples. This specimen was cultured CD8+ T cells from PBMCs, taken from culture after CMV antigen stimulation. The CDR3 nucleotides are TGTGCCAGTAGAAGGCAGCTGGACACTGAAGCTTTCTTT. It encodes CASRRQLDTEAFF.